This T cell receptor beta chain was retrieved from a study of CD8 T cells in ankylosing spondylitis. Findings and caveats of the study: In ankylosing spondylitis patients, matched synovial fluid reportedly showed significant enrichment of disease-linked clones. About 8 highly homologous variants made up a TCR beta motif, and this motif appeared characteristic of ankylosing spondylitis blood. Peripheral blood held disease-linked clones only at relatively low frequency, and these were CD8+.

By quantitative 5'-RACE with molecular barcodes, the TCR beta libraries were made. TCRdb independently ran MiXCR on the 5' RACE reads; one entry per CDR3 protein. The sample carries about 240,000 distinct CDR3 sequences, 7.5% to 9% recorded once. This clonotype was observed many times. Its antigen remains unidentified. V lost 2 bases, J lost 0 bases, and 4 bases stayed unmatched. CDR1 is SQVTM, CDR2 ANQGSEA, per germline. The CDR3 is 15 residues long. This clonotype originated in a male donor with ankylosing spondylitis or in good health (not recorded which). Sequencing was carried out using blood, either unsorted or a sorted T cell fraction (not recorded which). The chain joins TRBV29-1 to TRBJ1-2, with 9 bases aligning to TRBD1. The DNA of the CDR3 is TGCAGCGTTGAACTTCACAGGGGGCCTAACTATGGCTACACCTTC. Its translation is CSVELHRGPNYGYTF.